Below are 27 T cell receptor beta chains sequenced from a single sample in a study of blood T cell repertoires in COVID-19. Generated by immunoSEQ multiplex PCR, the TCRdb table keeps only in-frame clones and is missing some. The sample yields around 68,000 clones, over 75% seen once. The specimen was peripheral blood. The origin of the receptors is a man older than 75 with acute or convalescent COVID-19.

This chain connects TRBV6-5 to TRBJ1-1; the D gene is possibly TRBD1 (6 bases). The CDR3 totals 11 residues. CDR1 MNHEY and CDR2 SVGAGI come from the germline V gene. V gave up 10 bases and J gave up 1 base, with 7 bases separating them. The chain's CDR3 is CATQGNTEAFF. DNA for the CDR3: TGTGCCACACAGGGGAACACTGAAGCTTTCTTT.

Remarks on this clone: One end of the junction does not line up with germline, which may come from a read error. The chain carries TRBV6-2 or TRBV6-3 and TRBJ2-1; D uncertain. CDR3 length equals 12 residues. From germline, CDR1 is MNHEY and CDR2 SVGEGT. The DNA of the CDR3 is TGTGCCAGCAGTTACTCCGACAATGAGCAGTTCTTC. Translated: CASSYSDNEQFF.

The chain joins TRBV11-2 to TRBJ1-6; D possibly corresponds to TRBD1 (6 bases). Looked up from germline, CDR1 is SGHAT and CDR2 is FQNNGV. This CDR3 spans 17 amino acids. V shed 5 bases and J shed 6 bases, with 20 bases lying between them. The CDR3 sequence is CASSPQAVGAANSPLHF. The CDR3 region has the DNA TGTGCCAGCAGCCCGCAAGCCGTGGGGGCGGCTAATTCACCCCTCCACTTT.

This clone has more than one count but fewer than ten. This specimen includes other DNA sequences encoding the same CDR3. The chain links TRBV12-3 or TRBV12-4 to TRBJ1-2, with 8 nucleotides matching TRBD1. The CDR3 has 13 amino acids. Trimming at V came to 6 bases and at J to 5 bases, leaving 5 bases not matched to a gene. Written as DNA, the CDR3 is TGTGCCAGCAGGCTACAGGGGGGGTATGGCTACACCTTC. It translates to CASRLQGGYGYTF.

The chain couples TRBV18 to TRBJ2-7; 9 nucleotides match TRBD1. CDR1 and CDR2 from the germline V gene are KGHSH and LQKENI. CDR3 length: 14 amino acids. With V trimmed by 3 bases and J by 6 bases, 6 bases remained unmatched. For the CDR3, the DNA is TGTGCCAGCTCACCGGGACAGGGTCTAGCCGAGCAGTACTTC. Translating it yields CASSPGQGLAEQYF.

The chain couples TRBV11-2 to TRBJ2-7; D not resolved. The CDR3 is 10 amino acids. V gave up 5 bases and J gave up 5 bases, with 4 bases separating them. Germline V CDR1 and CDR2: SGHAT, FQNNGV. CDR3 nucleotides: TGTGCCAGCAGCCAAAACGAGCAGTACTTC. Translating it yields CASSQNEQYF.

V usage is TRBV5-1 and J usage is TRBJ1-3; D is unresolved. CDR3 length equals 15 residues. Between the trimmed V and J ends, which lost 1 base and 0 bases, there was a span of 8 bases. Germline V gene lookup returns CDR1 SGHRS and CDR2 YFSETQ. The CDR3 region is CASSLTSSSGNTIYF. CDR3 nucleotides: TGCGCCAGCAGCTTGACGTCGAGCTCTGGAAACACCATATATTTT.

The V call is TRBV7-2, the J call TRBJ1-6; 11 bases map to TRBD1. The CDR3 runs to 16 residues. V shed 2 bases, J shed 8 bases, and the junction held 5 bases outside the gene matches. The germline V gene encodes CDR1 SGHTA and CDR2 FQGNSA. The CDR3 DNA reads TGTGCCAGCAGCTTAAGGGGACAGGGGGGAGATTCACCCCTCCACTTT. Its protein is CASSLRGQGGDSPLHF.

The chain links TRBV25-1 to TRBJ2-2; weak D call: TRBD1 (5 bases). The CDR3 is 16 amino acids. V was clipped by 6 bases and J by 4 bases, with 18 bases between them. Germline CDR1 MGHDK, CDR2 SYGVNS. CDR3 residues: CASRRPGIGPTGELFF. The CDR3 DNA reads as TGTGCCAGCAGGAGACCAGGGATAGGACCCACCGGGGAGCTGTTTTTT.

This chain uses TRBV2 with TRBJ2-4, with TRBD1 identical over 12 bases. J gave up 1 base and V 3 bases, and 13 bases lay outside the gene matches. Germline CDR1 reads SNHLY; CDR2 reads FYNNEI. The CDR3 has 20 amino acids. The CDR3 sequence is CASSERGQGALGKAKNIQYF. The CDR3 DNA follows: TGTGCCAGCAGTGAGCGGGGACAGGGGGCGCTGGGTAAGGCCAAAAACATTCAGTACTTC. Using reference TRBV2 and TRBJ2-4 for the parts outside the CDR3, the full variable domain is EPEVTQTPSHQVTQMGQEVILRCVPISNHLYFYWYRQILGQKVEFLVSFYNNEISEKSEIFDDQFSVERPDGSNFTLKIRSTKLEDSAMYFCASSERGQGALGKAKNIQYFGAGTRLSVL.

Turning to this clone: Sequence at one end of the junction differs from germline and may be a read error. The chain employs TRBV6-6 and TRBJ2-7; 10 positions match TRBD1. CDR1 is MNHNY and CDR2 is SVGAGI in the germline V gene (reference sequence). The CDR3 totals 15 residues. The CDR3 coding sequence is TGTGCCAGCAGTTATGCGGGACAGGGGTCCTCCGAGCAGTACTTC. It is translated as CASSYAGQGSSEQYF.

Here the CDR3 DNA reads TGTGCCATCAGAGGCGGTCGGGGAAACACCATATATTTT. Encoded protein: CAIRGGRGNTIYF. This chain joins TRBV10-3 and TRBJ1-3; no firm D call. This CDR3 comprises 13 residues. CDR1 is ENHRY and CDR2 is SYGVKD in the germline V gene. V was pared by 6 bases and J by 4 bases, with 10 bases between.

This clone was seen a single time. For the CDR3, the DNA is TGTGCCAGCACCCGGGAGATCCGAGGTGAAGCTTTCTTT. It yields the protein CASTREIRGEAFF. The V call is TRBV7-2, the J call TRBJ1-1; the D is unclear. Germline V CDR1 and CDR2: SGHTA, FQGNSA. The V end was cut by 7 bases, the J end by 7 bases, with 16 bases between. The CDR3 consists of 13 residues.

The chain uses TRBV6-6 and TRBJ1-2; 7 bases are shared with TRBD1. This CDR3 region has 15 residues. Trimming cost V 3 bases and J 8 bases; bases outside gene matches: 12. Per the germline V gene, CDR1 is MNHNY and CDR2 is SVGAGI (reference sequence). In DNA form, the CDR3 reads TGTGCCAGCAGTTATTCCGGGACAGTCGCGCGAGGCTACACCTTC. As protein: CASSYSGTVARGYTF.

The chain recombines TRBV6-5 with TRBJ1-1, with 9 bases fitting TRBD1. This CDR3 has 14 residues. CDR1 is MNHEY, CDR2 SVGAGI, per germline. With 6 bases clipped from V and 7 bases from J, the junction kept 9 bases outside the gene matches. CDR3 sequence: CASSVGQGQDEAFF. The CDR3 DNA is TGTGCCAGCAGCGTTGGACAGGGGCAAGATGAAGCTTTCTTT.

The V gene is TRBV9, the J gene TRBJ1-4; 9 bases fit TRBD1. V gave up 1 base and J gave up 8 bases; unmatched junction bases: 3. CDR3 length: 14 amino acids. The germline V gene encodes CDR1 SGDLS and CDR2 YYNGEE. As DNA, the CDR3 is TGTGCCAGCAGCGTACGGACAGGGGACGAAAAACTGTTTTTT. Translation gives CASSVRTGDEKLFF.

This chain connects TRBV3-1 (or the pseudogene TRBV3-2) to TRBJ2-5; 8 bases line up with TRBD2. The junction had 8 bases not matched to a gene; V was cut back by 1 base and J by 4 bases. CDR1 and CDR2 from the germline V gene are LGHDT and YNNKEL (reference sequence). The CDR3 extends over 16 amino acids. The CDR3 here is CASSQGSGTLPETQYF. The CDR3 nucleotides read TGTGCCAGCAGCCAAGGTAGCGGGACTTTGCCAGAGACCCAGTACTTC.

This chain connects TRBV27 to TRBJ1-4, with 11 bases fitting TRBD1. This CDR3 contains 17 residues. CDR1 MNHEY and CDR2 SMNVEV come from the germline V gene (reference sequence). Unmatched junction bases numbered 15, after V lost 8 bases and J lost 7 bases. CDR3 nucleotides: TGTGCCAGCGGACCTGGGACAGGGGGGAGGGATGGTGAAAAACTGTTTTTT. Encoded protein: CASGPGTGGRDGEKLFF.

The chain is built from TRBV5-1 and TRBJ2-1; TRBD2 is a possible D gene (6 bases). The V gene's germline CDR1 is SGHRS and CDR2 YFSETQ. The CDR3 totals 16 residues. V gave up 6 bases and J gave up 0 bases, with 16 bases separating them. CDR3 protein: CASTSSAGSSYNEQFF. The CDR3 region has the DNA TGCGCCAGCACCTCCTCTGCGGGAAGCTCCTACAATGAGCAGTTCTTC.

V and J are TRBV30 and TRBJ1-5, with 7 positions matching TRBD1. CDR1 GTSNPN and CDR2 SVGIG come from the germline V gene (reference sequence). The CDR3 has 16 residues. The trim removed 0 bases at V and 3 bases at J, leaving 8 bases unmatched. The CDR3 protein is CAWSVLGRGDNQPQHF. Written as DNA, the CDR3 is TGTGCCTGGAGTGTACTGGGCAGGGGGGACAATCAGCCCCAGCATTTT.

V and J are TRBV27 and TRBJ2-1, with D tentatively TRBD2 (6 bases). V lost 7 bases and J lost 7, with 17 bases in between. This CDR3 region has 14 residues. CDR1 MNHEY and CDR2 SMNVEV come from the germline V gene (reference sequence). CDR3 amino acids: CASKELGAGNEQFF. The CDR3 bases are TGTGCCAGCAAAGAGTTGGGAGCGGGTAATGAGCAGTTCTTC.

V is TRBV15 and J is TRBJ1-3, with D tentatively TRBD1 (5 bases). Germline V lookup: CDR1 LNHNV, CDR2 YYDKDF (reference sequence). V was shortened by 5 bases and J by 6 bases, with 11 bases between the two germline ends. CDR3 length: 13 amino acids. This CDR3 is CATSFGGANTIYF. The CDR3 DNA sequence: TGTGCCACCAGCTTCGGGGGAGCAAACACCATATATTTT.

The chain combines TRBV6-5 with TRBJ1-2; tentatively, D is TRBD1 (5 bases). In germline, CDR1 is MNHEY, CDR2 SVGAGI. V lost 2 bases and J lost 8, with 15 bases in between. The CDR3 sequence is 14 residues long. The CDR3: CASSYGASGGGYTF. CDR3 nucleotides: TGTGCCAGCAGTTACGGGGCGTCCGGGGGGGGCTACACCTTC.

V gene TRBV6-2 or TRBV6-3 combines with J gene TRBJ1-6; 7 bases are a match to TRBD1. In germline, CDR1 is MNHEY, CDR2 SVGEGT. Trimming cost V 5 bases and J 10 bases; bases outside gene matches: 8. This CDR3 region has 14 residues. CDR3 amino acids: CASSRQGPGSPLHF. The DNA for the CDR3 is TGTGCCAGCAGTCGACAGGGCCCGGGATCACCCCTCCACTTT.

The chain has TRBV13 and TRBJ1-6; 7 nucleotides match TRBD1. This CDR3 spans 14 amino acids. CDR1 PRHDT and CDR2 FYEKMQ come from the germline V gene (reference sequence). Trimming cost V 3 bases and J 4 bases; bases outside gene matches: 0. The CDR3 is CASSLDRYNSPLHF. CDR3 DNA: TGTGCCAGCAGCTTGGACAGGTATAATTCACCCCTCCACTTT.

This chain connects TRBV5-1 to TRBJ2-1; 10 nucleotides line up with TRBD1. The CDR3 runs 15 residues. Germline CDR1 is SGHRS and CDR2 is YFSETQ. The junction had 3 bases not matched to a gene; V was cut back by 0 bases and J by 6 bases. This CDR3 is CASSLEWTGGNEQFF. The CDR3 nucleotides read TGCGCCAGCAGCTTGGAATGGACAGGGGGCAATGAGCAGTTCTTC.

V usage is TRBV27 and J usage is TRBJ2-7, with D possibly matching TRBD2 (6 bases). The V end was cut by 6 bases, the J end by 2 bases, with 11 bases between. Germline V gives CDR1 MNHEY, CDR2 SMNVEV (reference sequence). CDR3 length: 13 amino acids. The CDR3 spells CASSLPGAYEQYF. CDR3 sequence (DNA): TGTGCCAGCAGCTTACCGGGAGCCTACGAGCAGTACTTC.